The 27 T cell receptor beta chains given below trace back to one sample, sequenced in a study of cytomegalovirus exposure and HLA in healthy donors. Libraries were prepared by immunoSEQ multiplex PCR; TCRdb keeps only in-frame clonotypes and omits some of them. The sample includes roughly 250,000 clones, roughly 86% seen only once; the top ten take 0.95% to 1.5%. The material sequenced was PBMCs. These receptors came from a woman aged 25 to 45 in good health and CMV-seropositive.

The chain carries TRBV5-1 and TRBJ2-3; D is possibly TRBD2 (6 bases). With 4 bases removed from V and 6 bases from J, the gap between germline ends came to 12 bases. The CDR3 sequence is 13 residues long. Germline V gene lookup returns CDR1 SGHRS and CDR2 YFSETQ. CDR3: CASSAGRQDTQYF. CDR3 in DNA: TGCGCCAGCAGCGCGGGACGGCAGGATACGCAGTATTTT. Full variable domain (remainder filled in from reference TRBV5-1 and TRBJ2-3): KAGVTQTPRYLIKTRGQQVTLSCSPISGHRSVSWYQQTPGQGLQFLFEYFSETQRNKGNFPGRFSGRQFSNSRSEMNVSTLELGDSALYLCASSAGRQDTQYFGPGTRLTVL.

The rearrangement links TRBV19 to TRBJ2-7; the match to TRBD2 covers 8 bases. The CDR3 has 14 residues. Per the germline V gene, CDR1 is LNHDA and CDR2 is SQIVND (reference sequence). V dropped 1 base and J dropped 6; count of bases not matched to a gene: 5. CDR3: CASSIAGGWIEQYF. CDR3 DNA sequence: TGTGCCAGTAGTATAGCGGGAGGGTGGATCGAGCAGTACTTC.

The chain joins TRBV7-8 to TRBJ2-4; D perhaps matches TRBD1 (6 bases). The CDR3 has 18 residues. Germline V gene lookup returns CDR1 SGHVS and CDR2 FQNEAQ. Trimming pared 2 bases from V and 3 bases from J, leaving 20 bases between. CDR3 region: CASSLRALGAGDKNIQYF. CDR3 coding DNA: TGTGCCAGCAGCTTACGGGCTTTGGGGGCAGGTGACAAAAACATTCAGTACTTC.

V usage is TRBV30 and J usage is TRBJ2-1; 7 positions agree with TRBD2. This CDR3 is 16 amino acids long. Germline V gives CDR1 GTSNPN, CDR2 SVGIG (reference sequence). V gave up 0 bases and J gave up 8 bases; unmatched junction bases: 13. CDR3: CAWSVSETSWFDEQFF. CDR3 DNA: TGTGCCTGGAGTGTGTCGGAGACTAGCTGGTTCGATGAGCAGTTCTTC.

This sequence joins TRBV28 and TRBJ2-2; D gene ambiguous. This CDR3 region has 14 residues. V shed 3 bases and J shed 6 bases, with 11 bases lying between them. Germline CDR1 reads MDHEN; CDR2 reads SYDVKM. In DNA, the CDR3 is TGTGCCAGCAGTTTTCACTTCCCCGCCGGGGAGCTGTTTTTT. Translated, it gives CASSFHFPAGELFF.

The rearrangement uses TRBV18 and TRBJ2-7; TRBD1 matches at 7 bases. The CDR3 totals 15 residues. CDR1 KGHSH and CDR2 LQKENI come from the germline V gene. V lost 5 bases, J lost 2 bases, and 9 bases stayed unmatched. The CDR3 DNA reads TGTGCCAGCTCAGCGGCGACAGGGAACACCTACGAGCAGTACTTC. It is translated as CASSAATGNTYEQYF.

The chain's CDR3 is CATSRDQGLAGDNEQFF. The CDR3 nucleotides read TGTGCCACCAGCAGAGATCAAGGGCTAGCGGGAGACAATGAGCAGTTCTTC. J is TRBJ2-1 and V is TRBV15; 10 bases fit TRBD2. V lost 0 bases to trimming and J lost 5 bases; unmatched junction nucleotides: 7. This CDR3 comprises 17 residues. Germline CDR1 is LNHNV and CDR2 is YYDKDF (reference sequence). The full variable domain, its missing parts supplied by reference TRBV15 and TRBJ2-1, is DAMVIQNPRYQVTQFGKPVTLSCSQTLNHNVMYWYQQKSSQAPKLLFHYYDKDFNNEADTPDNFQSRRPNTSFCFLDIRSPGLGDTAMYLCATSRDQGLAGDNEQFFGPGTRLTVL.

This clone was seen a single time. The chain links TRBV7-9 to TRBJ2-7; 7 nucleotides match TRBD1. Germline V gene data show CDR1 as SEHNR and CDR2 as FQNEAQ (reference sequence). With V trimmed by 5 bases and J by 2 bases, 9 bases remained unmatched. The CDR3 has 15 residues. The CDR3 region has the DNA TGTGCCAGCAGCGAAAACAGGGGTGCTGCCTACGAGCAGTACTTC. Translation gives CASSENRGAAYEQYF. The variable domain in full, with the rest retrieved from reference TRBV7-9 and TRBJ2-7, is DTGVSQNPRHKITKRGQNVTFRCDPISEHNRLYWYRQTLGQGPEFLTYFQNEAQLEKSRLLSDRFSAERPKGSFSTLEIQRTEQGDSAMYLCASSENRGAAYEQYFGPGTRLTVT.

This chain joins TRBV6-1 and TRBJ2-7, with TRBD2 matching over 8 bases. Per germline, CDR1 MNHNS and CDR2 SASEGT. The CDR3 is 16 amino acids. V dropped 2 bases and J dropped 2; count of bases not matched to a gene: 8. The DNA of the CDR3 is TGTGCCAGCAGTGAACTCAGCGGGAGTATAACCTACGAGCAGTACTTC. Translation gives CASSELSGSITYEQYF.

This chain uses TRBV5-4 with TRBJ2-1; the match to TRBD2 covers 9 bases. The CDR3 has 16 residues. Unmatched junction bases numbered 2, after V lost 0 bases and J lost 1 base. CDR1 and CDR2 (germline): SGHNT, YYREEE (reference sequence). CDR3 loop: CASSLDSGRSYNEQFF. CDR3 nucleotides: TGTGCCAGCAGCTTGGATAGCGGGAGATCCTACAATGAGCAGTTCTTC. The complete variable domain, with remaining parts taken from reference TRBV5-4 and TRBJ2-1, reads ETGVTQSPTHLIKTRGQQVTLRCSSQSGHNTVSWYQQALGQGPQFIFQYYREEENGRGNFPPRFSGLQFPNYSSELNVNALELDDSALYLCASSLDSGRSYNEQFFGPGTRLTVL.

About this clone: The sample has other DNA sequences that encode this CDR3 too. The chain uses TRBV5-1 and TRBJ2-7; a weak D match, TRBD1 (6 bases). Deletions cut 4 bases from V and 0 bases from J, with 14 bases between. The CDR3 sequence is 15 residues long. Germline V gives CDR1 SGHRS, CDR2 YFSETQ. The CDR3 region is CASSPGQPSSYEQYF. CDR3 bases: TGCGCCAGCAGCCCGGGACAACCGAGCTCCTACGAGCAGTACTTC.

The chain recombines TRBV15 with TRBJ1-1; D not resolved. The CDR3 length is 17 residues. Trimming took off 2 bases at V and 3 bases at J, with 19 bases between the two ends. The germline V gene has CDR1 LNHNV and CDR2 YYDKDF (reference sequence). The CDR3 loop reads CATSRLYQEVEDTEAFF. CDR3 in DNA: TGTGCCACCAGCAGACTTTACCAGGAAGTGGAGGACACTGAAGCTTTCTTT.

This chain joins TRBV27 and TRBJ2-1; 11 positions match TRBD2. V was pared by 7 bases and J by 8 bases, with 10 bases of the junction left unmatched. The CDR3 runs 15 residues. The germline CDR1 and CDR2 sequences are MNHEY and SMNVEV (reference sequence). The CDR3 DNA sequence: TGTGCCAGCAAGCGGCTAGCGGGAGGAGGAGATGAGCAGTTCTTC. The encoded protein is CASKRLAGGGDEQFF.

This chain uses TRBV5-1 with TRBJ2-1, with a tentative D call TRBD2 (6 bases). The CDR3 consists of 18 residues. Germline CDR1 and CDR2: SGHRS and YFSETQ. Between the trimmed V and J ends, which lost 0 bases and 9 bases, there was a span of 25 bases. The CDR3 DNA sequence: TGCGCCAGCAGCTTGGGCGTATTGGGGAGGAGCCCCTCGATTGAGCAGTTCTTC. Its protein is CASSLGVLGRSPSIEQFF.

The chain couples TRBV11-2 to TRBJ1-3; D uncertain. This CDR3 has 16 amino acids. In germline, CDR1 is SGHAT, CDR2 FQNNGV. V dropped 1 base and J dropped 3 bases, with 13 bases sitting between them. The CDR3 protein is CASSLAASSLGNTIYF. In nucleotides, the CDR3 is TGTGCCAGCAGCTTAGCTGCCTCCTCACTTGGAAACACCATATATTTT.

This sequence joins TRBV9 and TRBJ2-1; TRBD2 matches 14 bases. Looked up from germline, CDR1 is SGDLS and CDR2 is YYNGEE. With 0 bases clipped from V and 5 bases from J, the junction kept 10 bases outside the gene matches. The CDR3 runs 19 residues. The CDR3 region is CASSVVGGGGLAGDNEQFF. CDR3 DNA: TGTGCCAGCAGCGTAGTCGGAGGGGGGGGACTAGCGGGAGACAATGAGCAGTTCTTC.

This clone was found a few times. The chain links TRBV6-4 to TRBJ1-2; D is possibly TRBD1 (6 bases). The ends were cut back, 5 bases at V and 3 bases at J, with 10 bases in the middle. The CDR3 loop spans 13 amino acids. The germline gives CDR1 MRHNA, CDR2 SNTAGT. In DNA form, the CDR3 reads TGTGCCAGCAGTCCCGGACAGTACTATGGCTACACCTTC. It codes for CASSPGQYYGYTF.

This clone was seen more than once but under ten times. J is TRBJ2-7 and V is TRBV5-6; 8 bases are shared with TRBD1. Germline V gene lookup returns CDR1 SGHDT and CDR2 YYEEEE. J lost 4 bases, V lost 5 bases, and 8 bases had no gene match. The CDR3 spans 14 residues. CDR3: CASSATGAGYEQYF. CDR3 in DNA: TGTGCCAGCAGTGCGACAGGGGCGGGATACGAGCAGTACTTC.

The chain joins TRBV19 to TRBJ2-1; TRBD2 agrees at 7 bases. The CDR3 is 17 amino acids. V lost 4 bases to trimming and J lost 1 base; unmatched junction nucleotides: 10. Germline assignment: CDR1 LNHDA and CDR2 SQIVND (reference sequence). The CDR3 sequence is CASSTWAGEQSYNEQFF. CDR3 sequence (DNA): TGTGCCAGTAGTACCTGGGCGGGGGAGCAGTCCTACAATGAGCAGTTCTTC.

This clone has just one count. The chain carries TRBV2 and TRBJ1-1; 7 bases match TRBD1. This CDR3 is 13 amino acids long. In germline, CDR1 is SNHLY, CDR2 FYNNEI. V was pared by 3 bases and J by 10 bases, with 8 bases of the junction left unmatched. The CDR3 protein is CASSESDRAGAFF. CDR3 DNA: TGTGCCAGCAGTGAGTCTGACAGGGCGGGAGCTTTCTTT. Combining the CDR3 with reference TRBV2 and TRBJ1-1 gives the whole variable domain EPEVTQTPSHQVTQMGQEVILRCVPISNHLYFYWYRQILGQKVEFLVSFYNNEISEKSEIFDDQFSVERPDGSNFTLKIRSTKLEDSAMYFCASSESDRAGAFFGQGTRLTVV.

CDR3 nucleotides: TGTGCCAGCAGTGGTTCAGGGGCGATTTCAGAGACCCAGTACTTC. Encoded protein: CASSGSGAISETQYF. The rearrangement uses TRBV2 and TRBJ2-5, with D possibly being TRBD1 (6 bases). The germline V gene encodes CDR1 SNHLY and CDR2 FYNNEI. Trimming removed 4 bases at V and 4 bases at J, with 16 bases between. The CDR3 runs to 15 residues.

The V gene is TRBV7-3, the J gene TRBJ2-1; perhaps TRBD2 as D (6 bases). V shed 6 bases and J shed 7 bases, with 22 bases lying between them. The V gene's germline CDR1 is SGHTA and CDR2 FQGTGA. The CDR3 spans 16 residues. The DNA of the CDR3 is TGTGCCAGCAGGGAACGGACCGGGACTGGAAAGAATGAGCAGTTCTTC. As protein: CASRERTGTGKNEQFF.

The chain recombines TRBV19 with TRBJ1-1; 7 nucleotides agree with TRBD1. The CDR3 runs 14 residues. V shed 5 bases and J 6 bases; nucleotides not matched to a gene: 9. CDR1 LNHDA and CDR2 SQIVND come from the germline V gene (reference sequence). This CDR3 reads CASSVTGASAEAFF. DNA for the CDR3: TGTGCCAGTAGTGTCACAGGGGCGTCGGCTGAAGCTTTCTTT. Based on the CDR3 plus reference TRBV19 and TRBJ1-1, the full variable domain is DGGITQSPKYLFRKEGQNVTLSCEQNLNHDAMYWYRQDPGQGLRLIYYSQIVNDFQKGDIAEGYSVSREKKESFPLTVTSAQKNPTAFYLCASSVTGASAEAFFGQGTRLTVV.

A single count supports this clone. The chain links TRBV7-6 to TRBJ2-1; 8 nucleotides align to TRBD1. The J segment lost 4 bases and the V segment lost 5 bases, leaving 4 bases of the junction unmatched. The V gene's germline CDR1 is SGHVS and CDR2 FNYEAQ. The CDR3 totals 14 residues. For the CDR3, the DNA is TGTGCCAGCAGCACGGACAGGGAGTACAATGAGCAGTTCTTC. Encoded protein: CASSTDREYNEQFF.

With respect to this clone: Additional DNA sequences in this sample encode the identical CDR3. The J gene is TRBJ2-7, the V gene TRBV7-2, with 11 bases identical to TRBD2. Germline lookup yields CDR1 SGHTA and CDR2 FQGNSA. V was pared by 4 bases and J by 3 bases, with 2 bases of the junction left unmatched. CDR3 length: 14 residues. The CDR3 DNA sequence: TGTGCCAGCAGCTCCCTAGCGGGAGGCTACGAGCAGTACTTC. Translating gives CASSSLAGGYEQYF. The variable domain in full, completed from reference TRBV7-2 and TRBJ2-7, reads GAGVSQSPSNKVTEKGKDVELRCDPISGHTALYWYRQSLGQGLEFLIYFQGNSAPDKSGLPSDRFSAERTGGSVSTLTIQRTQQEDSAVYLCASSSLAGGYEQYFGPGTRLTVT.

This chain links TRBV9 with TRBJ1-1; D is unresolved. V lost 0 bases, J lost 6 bases, and 15 bases lay in between. This CDR3 contains 15 residues. CDR1 is SGDLS, CDR2 YYNGEE, per germline. CDR3 DNA: TGTGCCAGCAGCGTAGAGGCAGGCGAAGGCTCTGAAGCTTTCTTT. Its translation is CASSVEAGEGSEAFF. Full variable domain (remainder filled in from reference TRBV9 and TRBJ1-1): DSGVTQTPKHLITATGQRVTLRCSPRSGDLSVYWYQQSLDQGLQFLIQYYNGEERAKGNILERFSAQQFPDLHSELNLSSLELGDSALYFCASSVEAGEGSEAFFGQGTRLTVV.

The rearrangement uses TRBV28 and TRBJ1-1; TRBD1 aligns across 7 bases. Trimming took 3 bases from V and 0 from J; bases not matched to a gene: 4. The CDR3 has 15 amino acids. In germline, CDR1 is MDHEN, CDR2 SYDVKM. The CDR3 region has the DNA TGTGCCAGCAGTTTCTTACAGGGGATGAACACTGAAGCTTTCTTT. The encoded protein is CASSFLQGMNTEAFF. The complete variable domain, with remaining parts taken from reference TRBV28 and TRBJ1-1, reads DVKVTQSSRYLVKRTGEKVFLECVQDMDHENMFWYRQDPGLGLRLIYFSYDVKMKEKGDIPEGYSVSREKKERFSLILESASTNQTSMYLCASSFLQGMNTEAFFGQGTRLTVV.